This T cell receptor beta chain appears in the sequencing data of a study of blood T cells in healthy people across ages. On this clonotype itself: Antigen: not known.

Study-level points and caveats: PBMCs were not sorted, which prevented a conclusive comparison of naive versus antigen-experienced cells. Measured against age, TCR beta diversity per million T cells decreased in a roughly linear manner.

The CDR3 has 13 residues. The germline CDR1 and CDR2 sequences are LGHDT and YNNKEL (reference sequence). Trimming stripped 0 bases from V and 8 bases from J, with 10 bases between. It was with a sample-barcoded 5' primer and a J-beta primer mix that a second PCR of roughly 6 to 12 cycles was run. TCRdb processed the 5' RACE reads anew with MiXCR; each CDR3 protein has one entry. The repertoire holds hundreds of thousands of distinct CDR3 sequences, with approximately 55% as singletons. What was sequenced was blood. V and J are TRBV3-1 and TRBJ1-2; D is ambiguous. The clonotype comes from an elderly man in good health. CDR3 protein: CASSQETIRGYTF. The CDR3 region has the DNA TGTGCCAGCAGCCAAGAAACAATTAGGGGCTACACCTTC. Full variable domain (missing parts from reference TRBV3-1 and TRBJ1-2): DTAVSQTPKYLVTQMGNDKSIKCEQNLGHDTMYWYKQDSKKFLKIMFSYNNKELIINETVPNRFSPKSPDKAHLNLHINSLELGDSAVYFCASSQETIRGYTFGSGTRLTVV.